Below are 4 T cell receptor beta chains sequenced from a single sample in a study of blood T cell repertoires in COVID-19. Sequencing used immunoSEQ multiplex PCR; TCRdb keeps in-frame clones, though not all of them. Here the sample spans 250,000 to 400,000 clones, roughly 90% being singletons. Sequencing used PBMCs or T cells enriched from blood (not recorded which). The source is a man in his sixties who had recovered from COVID-19.

The V call is TRBV7-3, the J call TRBJ2-1; possibly TRBD2 for D (5 bases). Germline V gene sequence: CDR1 SGHTA, CDR2 FQGTGA. This CDR3 has 13 amino acids. V gave up 5 bases and J gave up 4 bases, with 9 bases separating them. In nucleotides, the CDR3 is TGTGCCAGCAGCACCACTAGGTACAATGAGCAGTTCTTC. This encodes CASSTTRYNEQFF.

For the CDR3, the DNA is TGTGCCAGCAGCCTCCCGGGCGGAGGGATCCAAGAGACCCAGTACTTC. Translated: CASSLPGGGIQETQYF. The gene calls are TRBV7-2 and TRBJ2-5, with D tentatively TRBD2 (6 bases). CDR3 size: 16 residues. Germline CDR1 reads SGHTA; CDR2 reads FQGNSA. V lost 5 bases and J lost 1, with 17 bases in between.

This chain links TRBV29-1 with TRBJ1-1; D is perhaps TRBD1 (6 bases). The V gene lost 6 bases and the J gene lost 4 bases, with 12 bases spanning the gap. The CDR3 loop spans 12 amino acids. Per the germline V gene, CDR1 is SQVTM and CDR2 is ANQGSEA. The CDR3, as DNA: TGCAGCGTCACCAGGGGAATCACTGAAGCTTTCTTT. Translated: CSVTRGITEAFF.

The CDR3 region is CASSLDRGPYEQYF. The CDR3, as DNA: TGTGCCAGCAGTTTGGACAGGGGGCCCTACGAGCAGTACTTC. The chain combines TRBV2 with TRBJ2-7; 11 nucleotides align to TRBD1. Trimming at V came to 5 bases and at J to 2 bases, leaving 2 bases not matched to a gene. The V gene's germline CDR1 is SNHLY and CDR2 FYNNEI. CDR3 length equals 14 residues.